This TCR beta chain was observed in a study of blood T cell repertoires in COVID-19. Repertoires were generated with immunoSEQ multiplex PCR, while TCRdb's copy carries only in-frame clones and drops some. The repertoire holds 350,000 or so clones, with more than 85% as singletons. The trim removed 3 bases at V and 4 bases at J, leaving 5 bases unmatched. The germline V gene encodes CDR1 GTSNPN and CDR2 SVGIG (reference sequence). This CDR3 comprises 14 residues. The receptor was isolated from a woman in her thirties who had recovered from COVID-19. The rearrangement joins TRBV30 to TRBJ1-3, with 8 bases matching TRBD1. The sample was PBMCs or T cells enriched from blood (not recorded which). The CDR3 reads CAWRDRVAGNTIYF. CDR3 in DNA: TGTGCCTGGAGGGACAGGGTGGCCGGAAACACCATATATTTT.